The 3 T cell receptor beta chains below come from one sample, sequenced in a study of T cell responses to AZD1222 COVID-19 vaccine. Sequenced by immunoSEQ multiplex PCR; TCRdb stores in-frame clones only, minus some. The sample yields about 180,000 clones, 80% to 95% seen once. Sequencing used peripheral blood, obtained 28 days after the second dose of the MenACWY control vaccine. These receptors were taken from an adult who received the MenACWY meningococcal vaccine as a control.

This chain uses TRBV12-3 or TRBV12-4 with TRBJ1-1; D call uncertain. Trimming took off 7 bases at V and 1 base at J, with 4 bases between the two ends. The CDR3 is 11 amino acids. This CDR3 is CASMGNTEAFF. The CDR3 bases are TGTGCCAGCATGGGGAACACTGAAGCTTTCTTT.

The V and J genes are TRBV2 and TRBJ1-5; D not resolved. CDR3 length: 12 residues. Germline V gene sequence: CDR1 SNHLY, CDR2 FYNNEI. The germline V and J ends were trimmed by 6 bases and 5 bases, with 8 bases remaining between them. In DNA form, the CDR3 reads TGTGCCAGCAGCGACACTTATCAGCCCCAGCATTTT. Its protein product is CASSDTYQPQHF.

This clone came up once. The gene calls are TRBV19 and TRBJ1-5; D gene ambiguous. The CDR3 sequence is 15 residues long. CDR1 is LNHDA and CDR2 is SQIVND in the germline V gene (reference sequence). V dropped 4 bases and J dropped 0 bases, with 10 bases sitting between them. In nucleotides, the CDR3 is TGTGCCAGTAGTACGTTCGCGGATAGCAATCAGCCCCAGCATTTT. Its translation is CASSTFADSNQPQHF.